Presented here are 26 T cell receptor beta chains from one specimen sequenced in a study of T cell changes during pregnancy in multiple sclerosis. Data came from immunoSEQ multiplex PCR; TCRdb stores just in-frame clones and leaves some out. The repertoire includes 25,000 to 35,000 clones, approximately 92% of them detected once, and more than 9% sits in the top ten. The input for sequencing was CD8+ T cells from peripheral blood mononuclear cells, taken in the second trimester of pregnancy. These receptors were obtained from a female donor with multiple sclerosis, enrolled in a pregnancy study.

The V and J genes are TRBV27 and TRBJ1-5; 8 positions match TRBD1. The CDR3 length is 17 residues. Germline CDR1 MNHEY, CDR2 SMNVEV (reference sequence). V lost 4 bases, J lost 6 bases, and 14 bases stayed unmatched. In nucleotides, the CDR3 is TGTGCCAGCAGTTCTCAGAGGACAGGGAATATCGGTCAGCCCCAGCATTTT. Translated, it gives CASSSQRTGNIGQPQHF.

The chain links TRBV9 to TRBJ2-3; tentatively, D is TRBD1 (5 bases). Looked up from germline, CDR1 is SGDLS and CDR2 is YYNGEE. V shed 1 base and J shed 4 bases, with 10 bases lying between them. The CDR3 covers 14 residues. Here the CDR3 DNA reads TGTGCCAGCAGCGTACAGGGTAGTGCAGATACGCAGTATTTT. Amino acids: CASSVQGSADTQYF.

The chain recombines TRBV19 with TRBJ2-6, with unresolved D. The CDR3 has 17 amino acids. Germline V gene lookup returns CDR1 LNHDA and CDR2 SQIVND (reference sequence). V gave up 2 bases and J gave up 0 bases, with 11 bases separating them. CDR3 in amino acids: CASSILTISSGANVLTF. The CDR3 DNA reads as TGTGCCAGTAGTATACTAACCATAAGCTCTGGGGCCAACGTCCTGACTTTC.

The chain recombines TRBV4-1 with TRBJ2-5; TRBD1 matches at 9 bases. The J call is in doubt because the DNA end fits TRBJ2-7 better. Per the germline V gene, CDR1 is MGHRA and CDR2 is YSYEKL. The CDR3 runs 17 residues. CDR3 sequence reads: CASSQEYGPDRGYEQYF. CDR3 in DNA: TGCGCCAGCAGCCAAGAATATGGTCCTGACAGGGGGTACGAGCAGTACTTC.

This chain connects TRBV6-1 to TRBJ1-5; no reliable D call. The germline gives CDR1 MNHNS, CDR2 SASEGT. The V gene lost 6 bases and the J gene lost 0 bases, with 12 bases spanning the gap. The CDR3 is made up of 15 amino acids. CDR3 residues: CASRSRHLSNQPQHF. The CDR3, as DNA: TGTGCCAGCAGAAGCCGACACCTTAGCAATCAGCCCCAGCATTTT.

The gene calls are TRBV4-2 and TRBJ2-6; D remains unclear. Trimming stripped 0 bases from V and 0 bases from J, with 6 bases between. Germline V gene lookup returns CDR1 LGHNA and CDR2 YNFKEQ. This CDR3 is built from 16 residues. The CDR3 sequence: CASSQDPDSGANVLTF. CDR3 nucleotide sequence: TGTGCCAGCAGCCAAGATCCAGACTCTGGGGCCAACGTCCTGACTTTC.

This clone has just a few counts. CDR3: CASSPGQVSTGELFF. The CDR3, as DNA: TGTGCCAGCAGCCCCGGACAGGTCTCGACCGGGGAGCTGTTTTTT. The chain recombines TRBV5-4 with TRBJ2-2; 7 bases are shared with TRBD1. The ends lost 4 bases at V and 5 bases at J; junction bases unmatched: 8. CDR1 is SGHNT, CDR2 YYREEE, per germline (reference sequence). The CDR3 has 15 residues.

V and J are TRBV6-1 and TRBJ2-1; TRBD2 aligns across 10 bases. Germline V gene sequence: CDR1 MNHNS, CDR2 SASEGT. The J segment lost 6 bases and the V segment lost 7 bases, leaving 18 bases of the junction unmatched. This CDR3 has 18 residues. The CDR3 loop reads CASTEGPSGSFFGNEQFF. The CDR3 nucleotides read TGTGCCAGCACTGAGGGCCCTAGCGGGAGTTTTTTTGGCAATGAGCAGTTCTTC.

This clone was detected only once. V and J are TRBV7-9 and TRBJ2-7; 11 bases line up with TRBD1. CDR3 size: 14 residues. Germline CDR1 reads SEHNR; CDR2 reads FQNEAQ (reference sequence). The trim removed 7 bases at V and 4 bases at J, leaving 6 bases unmatched. CDR3 protein: CASNTGQGGYEQYF. The CDR3, as DNA: TGTGCCAGCAACACGGGACAGGGGGGGTACGAGCAGTACTTC.

The CDR3 bases are TGTGCCAGCCTGGGGGGCACCGGGGAGCTGTTTTTT. Protein product: CASLGGTGELFF. This chain links TRBV2 with TRBJ2-2; TRBD2 is a possible D gene (6 bases). The CDR3 sequence is 12 residues long. The germline gives CDR1 SNHLY, CDR2 FYNNEI. The V gene lost 8 bases and the J gene lost 4 bases, with 8 bases spanning the gap.

This chain connects TRBV7-9 to TRBJ2-2; maybe TRBD2 (5 bases). In germline, CDR1 is SEHNR, CDR2 FQNEAQ (reference sequence). The CDR3 has 12 amino acids. V was shortened by 5 bases and J by 6 bases, with 7 bases between the two germline ends. CDR3 region: CASSRDPGELFF. CDR3 DNA: TGTGCCAGCAGCCGGGATCCCGGGGAGCTGTTTTTT.

The rearrangement uses TRBV21-1 and TRBJ2-7; the table calls TRBD2, which could not be checked here. TRBV21-1 is a pseudogene locus. The CDR3 covers 15 residues. The CDR3 spells CASSRSHAGTYEQYF. The CDR3 bases are TGTGCCAGCAGCCGCTCTCACGCGGGAACCTACGAGCAGTACTTC.

This clone is deemed medium-sized. This chain links TRBV19 with TRBJ1-2; 8 nucleotides agree with TRBD1. From germline, CDR1 is LNHDA and CDR2 SQIVND (reference sequence). This CDR3 is 15 amino acids long. V lost 2 bases, J lost 2 bases, and 4 bases stayed unmatched. CDR3 coding DNA: TGTGCCAGTAGTATATCAGGGGGCAGGAACTATGGCTACACCTTC. Translation gives CASSISGGRNYGYTF.

This chain connects TRBV25-1 to TRBJ2-1, with 14 nucleotides matching TRBD2. CDR1 and CDR2 from the germline V gene are MGHDK and SYGVNS. V lost 1 base to trimming and J lost 8 bases; unmatched junction nucleotides: 7. The CDR3 totals 17 residues. Here the CDR3 DNA reads TGTGCCAGCAGTGAATTTAGACTAGCGGGAGGGCTGGATGAGCAGTTCTTC. It codes for CASSEFRLAGGLDEQFF.

The chain joins TRBV5-6 to TRBJ2-1, with a possible D match to TRBD2 (6 bases). Trimming shortened V by 0 bases and J by 0 bases, and 10 bases separated the two germline ends. Per germline, CDR1 SGHDT and CDR2 YYEEEE. The CDR3 loop spans 16 amino acids. CDR3 loop: CASSLGLVDSYNEQFF. As DNA, the CDR3 is TGTGCCAGCAGCTTGGGACTAGTTGACTCCTACAATGAGCAGTTCTTC.

Only a few counts were recorded for this clone. This chain joins TRBV7-3 and TRBJ2-1; maybe TRBD2 (6 bases). The CDR3 totals 16 residues. V lost 5 bases and J 1 base, leaving 15 bases between the germline ends. Per germline, CDR1 SGHTA and CDR2 FQGTGA. For the CDR3, the DNA is TGTGCCAGCAGCCTTGGTCTGGGGGGTTCCTACAATGAGCAGTTCTTC. This encodes CASSLGLGGSYNEQFF.

The chain is built from TRBV4-1 and TRBJ1-1; TRBD1 matches at 10 bases. The J segment lost 4 bases and the V segment lost 2 bases, leaving 4 bases of the junction unmatched. Germline V gene data show CDR1 as MGHRA and CDR2 as YSYEKL. The CDR3 is 15 residues long. CDR3 sequence: CASSQLRTGGTEAFF. CDR3 DNA sequence: TGCGCCAGCAGCCAACTTCGGACAGGGGGCACTGAAGCTTTCTTT.

The rearrangement joins TRBV27 to TRBJ2-1; 10 bases are a match to TRBD2. The CDR3 loop spans 16 amino acids. CDR1 MNHEY and CDR2 SMNVEV come from the germline V gene (reference sequence). V was clipped by 3 bases and J by 9 bases; unmatched bases: 11. CDR3 nucleotides: TGTGCCAGCAGTTTGTCGGCTAGCGGGAGTCGGGTTGAGCAGTTCTTC. Residues: CASSLSASGSRVEQFF.

The V call is TRBV27, the J call TRBJ2-1, with 9 bases identical to TRBD2. This CDR3 is built from 14 residues. Unmatched junction bases numbered 6, after V lost 5 bases and J lost 7 bases. Germline V gene lookup returns CDR1 MNHEY and CDR2 SMNVEV (reference sequence). The CDR3 reads CASSGVAGVNEQFF. In nucleotides, the CDR3 is TGTGCCAGCAGTGGAGTAGCGGGAGTGAATGAGCAGTTCTTC.

This clone was seen a handful of times. The chain carries TRBV2 and TRBJ1-4, with D possibly matching TRBD1 (5 bases). Trimming pared 5 bases from V and 8 bases from J, leaving 15 bases between. This CDR3 region has 14 residues. CDR1 SNHLY and CDR2 FYNNEI come from the germline V gene. CDR3 DNA sequence: TGTGCCAGCAGTACCCCCCGGGGGGGGGAAAAACTGTTTTTT. Its protein is CASSTPRGGEKLFF.

The chain uses TRBV9 and TRBJ2-3; 14 nucleotides agree with TRBD2. This CDR3 has 17 residues. Germline CDR1 is SGDLS and CDR2 is YYNGEE. V was clipped by 3 bases and J by 4 bases; unmatched bases: 7. The CDR3 region is CASSDPTGLAGADTQYF. The CDR3 nucleotides read TGTGCCAGCAGCGATCCAACGGGACTAGCGGGGGCAGATACGCAGTATTTT.

This rearrangement joins TRBV7-7 to TRBJ2-1; the D gene is possibly TRBD2 (7 bases). V was cut by 3 bases and J by 6 bases, with 12 bases left in between. The CDR3 is 14 amino acids. Germline CDR1 SSHAT, CDR2 FNYEAQ (reference sequence). The CDR3 bases are TGTGCCAGCAGCTTGGGGGGGGGCCCCAATGAGCAGTTCTTC. This codes for CASSLGGGPNEQFF.

The J gene is TRBJ2-7, the V gene TRBV9; tentative D call: TRBD1 (6 bases). The CDR3 has 14 amino acids. Germline V CDR1 and CDR2: SGDLS, YYNGEE. Trimming cost V 0 bases and J 4 bases, with 11 bases left between them. The CDR3 bases are TGTGCCAGCAGCGTAGGAGACAGGCTGTACGAGCAGTACTTC. It yields the protein CASSVGDRLYEQYF.

The chain recombines TRBV19 with TRBJ1-5; D perhaps matches TRBD1 (6 bases). Trimming stripped 3 bases from V and 0 bases from J, with 21 bases between. Germline V gene sequence: CDR1 LNHDA, CDR2 SQIVND (reference sequence). This CDR3 is built from 19 residues. The CDR3 loop reads CASSIWGPILNFSNQPQHF. Written as DNA, the CDR3 is TGTGCCAGTAGTATCTGGGGGCCGATTCTAAACTTTAGCAATCAGCCCCAGCATTTT.

The V gene is TRBV27, the J gene TRBJ1-5; D is possibly TRBD1 (5 bases). Germline loops: CDR1 MNHEY, CDR2 SMNVEV (reference sequence). The V gene lost 5 bases and the J gene lost 2 bases, with 13 bases spanning the gap. The CDR3 covers 15 residues. DNA for the CDR3: TGTGCCAGCAGTAGAGGGACTTCAGGCAATCAGCCCCAGCATTTT. Protein: CASSRGTSGNQPQHF.

This clone was found once. The V gene is TRBV5-1, the J gene TRBJ2-7; 8 nucleotides line up with TRBD2. The germline CDR1 and CDR2 sequences are SGHRS and YFSETQ. This CDR3 is built from 15 residues. V was pared by 0 bases and J by 4 bases, with 6 bases of the junction left unmatched. CDR3 amino acids: CASSLALASGYEQYF. CDR3 coding DNA: TGCGCCAGCAGCTTGGCCTTGGCTAGCGGGTACGAGCAGTACTTC.